Listed here are 23 T cell receptor beta chains from one sample, sequenced in a study of long-term antiretroviral therapy in people with HIV. An immunoSEQ assay, version v3.0, was performed at survey level. Sequencing used immunoSEQ multiplex PCR; TCRdb keeps in-frame clones, though not all of them. Here the sample spans more than 20,000 clones, about nine tenths being singletons. Sequenced here: unsorted PBMCs, sampled 1.8 years before starting antiretroviral therapy. The receptor set was obtained from a woman in her twenties or thirties with HIV.

The V and J genes are TRBV6-1 and TRBJ2-1; a possible D gene is TRBD2 (7 bases). Trimming cost V 6 bases and J 5 bases, with 17 bases left between them. Germline loops: CDR1 MNHNS, CDR2 SASEGT. The CDR3 consists of 15 residues. The CDR3 nucleotides are TGTGCCAGCAGCCTAGGGGCGGGGGCCAACAATGAGCAGTTCTTC. Protein: CASSLGAGANNEQFF.

This chain links TRBV7-3 with TRBJ2-1; 16 bases fit TRBD2. The CDR3 runs to 19 residues. Germline V CDR1 and CDR2: SGHTA, FQGTGA. The V segment lost 2 bases and the J segment 5 bases; nucleotides outside the gene matches: 9. CDR3 nucleotide sequence: TGTGCCAGCAGCTTAGACCCGCCGGGACTAGCGGGGGGGCACAATGAGCAGTTCTTC. Translating gives CASSLDPPGLAGGHNEQFF.

A few counts support this clone. This chain connects TRBV2 to TRBJ2-7; D unclear. Germline CDR1 and CDR2: SNHLY and FYNNEI. V lost 5 bases to trimming and J lost 3 bases, with 11 bases between them. The CDR3 is 13 amino acids. As DNA, the CDR3 is TGTGCCAGCAGTTCGAGACACCACTACGAGCAGTACGTC. It is translated as CASSSRHHYEQYV.

The chain couples TRBV5-5 to TRBJ1-6; 11 bases are a match to TRBD1. Trimming removed 4 bases from V and 9 bases from J; junction bases left unmatched: 9. Germline V gene lookup returns CDR1 SGHKS and CDR2 YYEKEE (reference sequence). This CDR3 contains 16 residues. CDR3 protein: CASSEPPGQGGSPLHF. The CDR3 DNA reads as TGTGCCAGCAGCGAGCCCCCGGGACAGGGGGGTTCACCCCTCCACTTT. The whole variable domain, filled in from reference TRBV5-5 and TRBJ1-6, reads DAGVTQSPTHLIKTRGQQVTLRCSPISGHKSVSWYQQVLGQGPQFIFQYYEKEERGRGNFPDRFSARQFPNYSSELNVNALLLGDSALYLCASSEPPGQGGSPLHFGNGTRLTVT.

This clone appeared once. The rearrangement joins TRBV5-8 to TRBJ1-4; D is ambiguous. The CDR3 runs 12 residues. The V gene's germline CDR1 is SGHTS and CDR2 YDEGEE. The V end was cut by 1 base, the J end by 6 bases, with 4 bases between. The CDR3: CASSLNDEKLFF. DNA of the CDR3: TGTGCCAGCAGCTTGAACGATGAAAAACTGTTTTTT.

This chain joins TRBV28 and TRBJ1-1, with 8 bases aligning to TRBD1. This CDR3 has 12 amino acids. Germline V lookup: CDR1 MDHEN, CDR2 SYDVKM. Losses at the gene ends were 11 bases for V and 1 base for J; bases not matched to a gene: 3. The CDR3 bases are TGTGCCGGAGGGACAGGGAACACTGAAGCTTTCTTT. Translation: CAGGTGNTEAFF. The full variable domain, rest sourced from reference TRBV28 and TRBJ1-1, is DVKVTQSSRYLVKRTGEKVFLECVQDMDHENMFWYRQDPGLGLRLIYFSYDVKMKEKGDIPEGYSVSREKKERFSLILESASTNQTSMYLCAGGTGNTEAFFGQGTRLTVV.

The chain is built from TRBV6-5 and TRBJ1-1; D is unresolved. The germline V gene encodes CDR1 MNHEY and CDR2 SVGAGI. Trimming removed 7 bases from V and 3 bases from J, with 15 bases in between. This CDR3 region has 14 residues. The CDR3, as DNA: TGTGCCAGCACTTCCCGCATGGGTCACACTGAAGCTTTCTTT. Amino acids: CASTSRMGHTEAFF.

V gene TRBV5-6 combines with J gene TRBJ2-1, with a tentative D call TRBD2 (5 bases). Germline V gives CDR1 SGHDT, CDR2 YYEEEE. The V end was cut by 3 bases, the J end by 3 bases, with 16 bases between. This CDR3 is built from 16 residues. DNA for the CDR3: TGTGCCAGCAGCTCCTGGGGTCGGACTCTCTACAATGAGCAGTTCTTC. It encodes CASSSWGRTLYNEQFF.

The chain joins TRBV28 to TRBJ1-5; D remains ambiguous. CDR3 length: 12 residues. CDR1 and CDR2 from the germline V gene are MDHEN and SYDVKM. V lost 4 bases, J lost 4 bases, and 5 bases lay in between. CDR3 loop: CASSSTNQPQHF. In DNA form, the CDR3 reads TGTGCCAGCAGTTCTACAAATCAGCCCCAGCATTTT.

The genes are TRBV18 and TRBJ1-3; TRBD1 is a possible D gene (5 bases). Germline values: CDR1 KGHSH, CDR2 LQKENI. The ends were cut back, 6 bases at V and 4 bases at J, with 10 bases in the middle. The CDR3 runs 13 residues. The CDR3 is CASSSGDGNTIYF. The DNA for the CDR3 is TGTGCCAGCTCTTCGGGGGACGGAAACACCATATATTTT.

This sequence joins TRBV7-3 and TRBJ1-5; D is unresolved. This CDR3 is 15 amino acids long. Per the germline V gene, CDR1 is SGHTA and CDR2 is FQGTGA. Trimming removed 4 bases from V and 1 base from J, with 11 bases in between. DNA of the CDR3: TGTGCCAGCAGCTCCCGCGGTGGAAGCAATCAGCCCCAGCATTTT. Its protein product is CASSSRGGSNQPQHF.

The chain links TRBV27 to TRBJ1-2; the match to TRBD1 covers 8 bases. The CDR3 loop spans 17 amino acids. Germline V gives CDR1 MNHEY, CDR2 SMNVEV (reference sequence). Trimming took 1 base from V and 1 from J; bases not matched to a gene: 8. The CDR3 coding sequence is TGTGCCAGCAGTTTATTTGGACAGGGACTTCTTAACTATGGCTACACCTTC. This encodes CASSLFGQGLLNYGYTF.

This chain links TRBV9 with TRBJ2-7, with TRBD2 as a possible D gene (5 bases). The CDR3 is 16 residues long. The germline CDR1 and CDR2 sequences are SGDLS and YYNGEE. Trimming removed 0 bases at V and 7 bases at J, with 20 bases between. The CDR3 region has the DNA TGTGCCAGCAGCGTAGCCGGAGCGGCCGGACTTCGGGAGCAGTACTTC. It encodes CASSVAGAAGLREQYF.

The chain has TRBV21-1 and TRBJ1-2; TRBD1, as called in the table, went unchecked against the DNA. TRBV21-1 is a pseudogene. This CDR3 has 15 amino acids. In DNA form, the CDR3 reads TGTGCCAGCAGCAAGGGGCAGGCCATCTTCGGCGGCTACACCTTC. It yields the protein CASSKGQAIFGGYTF.

The chain uses TRBV25-1 and TRBJ1-1; 9 bases are shared with TRBD1. With V trimmed by 3 bases and J by 11 bases, 10 bases remained unmatched. Germline V gene lookup returns CDR1 MGHDK and CDR2 SYGVNS. This CDR3 is built from 14 residues. Here the CDR3 DNA reads TGTGCCAGCAGTGAGTGGGGACAGGGTTTATTGGCTTTCTTT. This codes for CASSEWGQGLLAFF.

V usage is TRBV6-1 and J usage is TRBJ1-1; TRBD1 aligns across 9 bases. After removal of 5 bases from V and 7 bases from J, the junction contained 8 bases not matched to a gene. The CDR3 contains 14 residues. Germline loops: CDR1 MNHNS, CDR2 SASEGT. The CDR3 reads CASSRTGEAREAFF. CDR3 in DNA: TGTGCCAGCAGTAGGACAGGGGAGGCTCGTGAAGCTTTCTTT.

This clone was counted between two and nine times. This sequence joins TRBV5-4 and TRBJ2-7; the D is unclear. The CDR3 is 16 amino acids. Germline V CDR1 and CDR2: SGHNT, YYREEE (reference sequence). Trimming removed 1 base from V and 0 bases from J, with 14 bases in between. The CDR3 loop reads CASSLNLAASSYEQYF. In DNA, the CDR3 is TGTGCCAGCAGCTTGAATCTCGCCGCCAGCTCCTACGAGCAGTACTTC. The variable domain in full, with the rest retrieved from reference TRBV5-4 and TRBJ2-7, is ETGVTQSPTHLIKTRGQQVTLRCSSQSGHNTVSWYQQALGQGPQFIFQYYREEENGRGNFPPRFSGLQFPNYSSELNVNALELDDSALYLCASSLNLAASSYEQYFGPGTRLTVT.

The chain links TRBV6-1 to TRBJ2-1; D remains unclear. V gave up 2 bases and J gave up 0 bases, with 11 bases separating them. Germline V gene sequence: CDR1 MNHNS, CDR2 SASEGT. This CDR3 spans 16 amino acids. CDR3 in DNA: TGTGCCAGCAGTGAATACGGAGACTTCTCCTACAATGAGCAGTTCTTC. Translating gives CASSEYGDFSYNEQFF.

The chain joins TRBV2 to TRBJ2-5, with D hard to call. Trimming cost V 6 bases and J 3 bases, with 14 bases left between them. The V gene's germline CDR1 is SNHLY and CDR2 FYNNEI. CDR3 size: 14 residues. Here the CDR3 reads CASSYQSPKETQYF. The CDR3, as DNA: TGTGCCAGCAGCTACCAAAGTCCTAAAGAGACCCAGTACTTC.

The chain is built from TRBV9 and TRBJ1-4; 8 bases line up with TRBD1. There are 14 residues in the CDR3. CDR1 is SGDLS and CDR2 is YYNGEE in the germline V gene. The V segment lost 3 bases and the J segment 8 bases; nucleotides outside the gene matches: 6. The CDR3 reads CASSEGQGEEKLFF. DNA of the CDR3: TGTGCCAGCAGCGAAGGACAGGGTGAAGAAAAACTGTTTTTT.

V is TRBV25-1 and J is TRBJ1-4, with D unclear. Germline CDR1 and CDR2: MGHDK and SYGVNS. The V end was cut by 3 bases, the J end by 5 bases, with 19 bases between. The length of the CDR3 is 17 residues. CDR3 in amino acids: CASSDLDGRGWNEKLFF. Written as DNA, the CDR3 is TGTGCCAGCAGTGACCTTGATGGCCGCGGGTGGAATGAAAAACTGTTTTTT. The full variable domain, with the rest looked up from reference TRBV25-1 and TRBJ1-4, is EADIYQTPRYLVIGTGKKITLECSQTMGHDKMYWYQQDPGMELHLIHYSYGVNSTEKGDLSSESTVSRIRTEHFPLTLESARPSHTSQYLCASSDLDGRGWNEKLFFGSGTQLSVL.

This chain links TRBV19 with TRBJ1-4; 7 bases fit TRBD1. The germline gives CDR1 LNHDA, CDR2 SQIVND (reference sequence). The CDR3 spans 15 residues. Trimming took 3 bases from V and 8 from J; bases not matched to a gene: 9. CDR3: CASSIHRGLGEKLFF. For the CDR3, the DNA is TGTGCCAGTAGTATTCATAGGGGGCTCGGGGAAAAACTGTTTTTT.

This clone is a singleton in its sample. The J gene is TRBJ1-2, the V gene TRBV6-5; 9 nucleotides line up with TRBD1. This CDR3 has 13 residues. Germline CDR1 MNHEY, CDR2 SVGAGI. J gave up 8 bases and V 6 bases, and 7 bases lay outside the gene matches. The DNA of the CDR3 is TGTGCCAGCAGCGCGGGACAGGGCCTAGGCTACACCTTC. This codes for CASSAGQGLGYTF.